The 2 T cell receptor beta chains reported below all come from one sample, sequenced in a study of spatial heterogeneity in lung cancer. Time point denoted: sample taken at primary tumor resection. TCRdb fed the 5' RACE reads into MiXCR, producing one record per CDR3 protein. The sample records approximately 3,000 distinct CDR3 sequences, about 3% being singletons. Material: normal lung tissue next to the tumor, obtained at surgery. The receptor set was obtained from a female donor with early-stage non-small cell lung cancer.

This clonotype has at least ten counts. This chain joins TRBV7-8 and TRBJ1-1, with 10 bases matching TRBD1. With V trimmed by 5 bases and J by 6 bases, 12 bases remained unmatched. The CDR3 runs 16 residues. Per germline, CDR1 SGHVS and CDR2 FQNEAQ. The chain's CDR3 is CASSLNSGTGASEAFF. The CDR3 region has the DNA TGTGCCAGCAGCCTTAACTCCGGGACAGGGGCTTCTGAAGCTTTCTTT.

By sample fraction, this clonotype is medium-sized. The V gene is TRBV6-5, the J gene TRBJ1-1, with 12 positions matching TRBD1. V was pared by 2 bases and J by 3 bases, with 4 bases of the junction left unmatched. CDR3 length: 16 amino acids. In germline, CDR1 is MNHEY, CDR2 SVGAGI. CDR3 DNA sequence: TGTGCCAGCAGTTACGGGACAGGGGGCGCGGACACTGAAGCTTTCTTT. Amino acids: CASSYGTGGADTEAFF.